The clone carrying this T cell receptor (beta chain) was detected ten times or more. Its cognate antigen is unknown. These data come from a study of T-cell reconstitution after alpha-beta-depleted transplantation in children. The study's findings and limits: About two months after transplant, alpha-beta T cells reportedly came from several hundred expanded graft clones. When one year had passed after transplant, most T-cell counts and diversity came from newly produced T cells.

A library of TCRbeta sequences, prepared with unique molecular identifiers, was generated. Each CDR3 protein gets one entry after TCRdb re-called the PCR reads with MiXCR. The repertoire holds nearly 200,000 distinct CDR3 sequences, with roughly 6.3% as singletons. This TCR was recovered from a girl younger than two with combined immunodeficiency, due to receive a stem cell transplant. The specimen comprised PBMCs, sampled before TCRalphabeta/CD19-depleted stem cell transplant.

The CDR3 here is CASSKCSQGLYNEQFF. DNA of the CDR3: TGTGCCAGCAGCAAATGTTCACAGGGGCTATACAATGAGCAGTTCTTC. This rearrangement joins TRBV21-1 to TRBJ2-1; TRBD1, the D gene given by the table, was not confirmed from the DNA. TRBV21-1 has pseudogene status. CDR3 size: 16 residues.